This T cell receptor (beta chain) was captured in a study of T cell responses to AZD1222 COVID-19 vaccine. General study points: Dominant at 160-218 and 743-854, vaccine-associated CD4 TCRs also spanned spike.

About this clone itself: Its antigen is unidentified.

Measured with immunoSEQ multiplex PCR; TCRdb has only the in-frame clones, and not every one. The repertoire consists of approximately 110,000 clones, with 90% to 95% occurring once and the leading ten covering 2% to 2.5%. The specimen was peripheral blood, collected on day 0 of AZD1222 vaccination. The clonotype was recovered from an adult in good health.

CDR3 nucleotide sequence: TGTGCCAGCAGCTTAGGGGACAGGGGAGTGGATAGCAATCAGCCCCAGCATTTT. It translates to CASSLGDRGVDSNQPQHF. The rearrangement joins TRBV7-3 to TRBJ1-5, with 10 nucleotides matching TRBD1. This CDR3 is 18 amino acids long. Germline V lookup: CDR1 SGHTA, CDR2 FQGTGA. With 2 bases clipped from V and 0 bases from J, the junction kept 7 bases outside the gene matches.